The next 26 T cell receptor beta chains were all read from a single sample in a study of blood T cell repertoires in COVID-19. Here immunoSEQ multiplex PCR was the method, and the copy in TCRdb shows in-frame clones only, minus some. The data hold under 200,000 clones, with roughly 83% observed a single time. Sequencing used peripheral blood. The source of these receptors is a woman aged 80 or over with active or convalescent COVID-19.

This clone showed up many times. V is TRBV6-6 and J is TRBJ1-5; TRBD1 matches 7 bases. The CDR3 has 13 residues. The J segment lost 7 bases and the V segment lost 5 bases, leaving 5 bases of the junction unmatched. Germline-derived CDR1 and CDR2 are MNHNY and SVGAGI (reference sequence). This chain's CDR3 is CASSPQGLQPQHF. For the CDR3, the DNA is TGTGCCAGCAGTCCACAGGGGTTACAGCCCCAGCATTTT.

This chain connects TRBV7-2 to TRBJ2-7; D might be TRBD2 (6 bases). This CDR3 comprises 14 residues. V lost 5 bases and J lost 0, with 11 bases in between. Germline CDR1 SGHTA, CDR2 FQGNSA. CDR3 loop: CASSMGTASYEQYF. As DNA, the CDR3 is TGTGCCAGCAGCATGGGGACTGCCTCCTACGAGCAGTACTTC.

In this sample, this clone turned up a few times. The J gene is TRBJ1-1, the V gene TRBV30; D gene uncertain. The CDR3 loop spans 13 amino acids. Trimming took off 0 bases at V and 1 base at J, with 6 bases between the two ends. Germline V gives CDR1 GTSNPN, CDR2 SVGIG (reference sequence). This CDR3 is CAWSVGENTEAFF. The CDR3 bases are TGTGCCTGGAGTGTGGGAGAGAACACTGAAGCTTTCTTT.

This chain uses TRBV5-4 with TRBJ2-2; possible D gene TRBD1, 6 bases. CDR1 and CDR2 from the germline V gene are SGHNT and YYREEE (reference sequence). The CDR3 sequence is 13 residues long. Trimming removed 4 bases from V and 5 bases from J, with 9 bases in between. The DNA of the CDR3 is TGTGCCAGCAGCGGAACAGGGACCGGGGAGCTGTTTTTT. Its protein product is CASSGTGTGELFF.

The chain uses TRBV5-4 and TRBJ2-7, with D unclear. The CDR3 runs to 11 residues. The V gene's germline CDR1 is SGHNT and CDR2 YYREEE (reference sequence). The V end lost 4 bases, the J end lost 5 bases, and 7 bases lay between the germline ends. CDR3 amino acids: CASSLADEQYF. The CDR3 coding sequence is TGTGCCAGCAGCCTCGCGGACGAGCAGTACTTC.

V gene TRBV3-1 (or the pseudogene TRBV3-2) combines with J gene TRBJ2-2; TRBD1 agrees at 8 bases. Germline-derived CDR1 and CDR2 are LGHDT and YNNKEL (reference sequence). This CDR3 region has 15 residues. After removal of 4 bases from V and 3 bases from J, the junction contained 4 bases not matched to a gene. The DNA for the CDR3 is TGTGCCAGCAGCCTTTACAGGGGGGACACCGGGGAGCTGTTTTTT. This gives the protein CASSLYRGDTGELFF.

This clone has just a few counts. The CDR3: CASSFRGTNEKLFF. In nucleotides, the CDR3 is TGTGCCAGCAGCTTCCGGGGGACTAATGAAAAACTGTTTTTT. V is TRBV7-9 and J is TRBJ1-4, with a weak D call TRBD1 (5 bases). The germline V gene encodes CDR1 SEHNR and CDR2 FQNEAQ (reference sequence). The CDR3 sequence is 14 residues long. The V end was cut by 3 bases, the J end by 2 bases, with 7 bases between.

This clone was seen only a few times. The rearrangement links TRBV10-2 to TRBJ2-3; TRBD2 matches 8 bases. V shed 6 bases and J 0 bases; nucleotides not matched to a gene: 11. Germline V gives CDR1 WSHSY, CDR2 SAAADI. The CDR3 extends over 17 amino acids. This CDR3 is CASSPGGIPSSTDTQYF. The DNA of the CDR3 is TGCGCCAGCAGCCCGGGGGGGATCCCTTCTAGCACAGATACGCAGTATTTT.

The J gene is TRBJ1-5, the V gene TRBV5-1, with a tentative D call TRBD1 (5 bases). CDR3 length: 14 residues. The V and J ends lost 0 bases and 1 base respectively, with 5 bases between them. CDR1 and CDR2 from the germline V gene are SGHRS and YFSETQ. Here the CDR3 reads CASSLAGSNQPQHF. DNA for the CDR3: TGCGCCAGCAGCTTGGCAGGGAGCAATCAGCCCCAGCATTTT.

This clone was detected a few times. The genes are TRBV5-1 and TRBJ2-1; TRBD2 matches 15 bases. CDR1 is SGHRS, CDR2 YFSETQ, per germline. With V trimmed by 4 bases and J by 6 bases, 11 bases remained unmatched. The CDR3 runs 18 residues. This CDR3 reads CASSRTSGGAGFGNEQFF. DNA of the CDR3: TGCGCCAGCAGCCGGACTAGCGGGGGGGCCGGATTTGGCAATGAGCAGTTCTTC.

The V call is TRBV6-5, the J call TRBJ1-5, with a tentative D call TRBD1 (6 bases). From germline, CDR1 is MNHEY and CDR2 SVGAGI. Between the trimmed V and J ends, which lost 7 bases and 11 bases, there was a span of 21 bases. CDR3 size: 14 residues. The CDR3 nucleotides are TGTGCCAGCACCACTCTGGGGGGGGCATTAACCCAGCATTTT. As protein: CASTTLGGALTQHF.

The rearrangement uses TRBV6-5 and TRBJ1-6; no definite D call. The CDR3 has 14 residues. V was trimmed by 7 bases and J by 0 bases, leaving 7 bases between them. Germline loops: CDR1 MNHEY, CDR2 SVGAGI. Here the CDR3 DNA reads TGTGCCAGCAAAACAGACTCCTATAATTCACCCCTCCACTTT. Translating it yields CASKTDSYNSPLHF.

This chain connects TRBV18 to TRBJ1-5; unclear D gene. V dropped 0 bases and J dropped 0 bases, with 15 bases sitting between them. The CDR3 extends over 18 amino acids. Germline V gene lookup returns CDR1 KGHSH and CDR2 LQKENI. The DNA for the CDR3 is TGTGCCAGCTCACCACCTGAACCGCTGACATATAGCAATCAGCCCCAGCATTTT. It is translated as CASSPPEPLTYSNQPQHF.

The chain carries TRBV27 and TRBJ2-4, with TRBD2 matching over 8 bases. V gave up 5 bases and J gave up 6 bases; unmatched junction bases: 12. From germline, CDR1 is MNHEY and CDR2 SMNVEV (reference sequence). This CDR3 spans 16 amino acids. CDR3 sequence: CASSPDQPLAGNIQYF. CDR3 in DNA: TGTGCCAGCAGTCCAGACCAACCCCTAGCGGGAAACATTCAGTACTTC.

This sequence joins TRBV20-1 and TRBJ2-5; D remains unclear. The CDR3 has 11 residues. Trimming took off 4 bases at V and 3 bases at J, with 6 bases between the two ends. The germline V gene encodes CDR1 DFQATT and CDR2 SNEGSKA (reference sequence). In DNA form, the CDR3 reads TGCAGTGCTATAATTAAAGAGACCCAGTACTTC. It encodes CSAIIKETQYF.

The chain employs TRBV7-2 and TRBJ1-1; weak D call: TRBD1 (5 bases). Germline V lookup: CDR1 SGHTA, CDR2 FQGNSA. The CDR3 sequence is 13 residues long. The ends were cut back, 10 bases at V and 1 base at J, with 13 bases in the middle. The CDR3: CATLPGGNTEAFF. Here the CDR3 DNA reads TGTGCCACTCTCCCGGGGGGGAACACTGAAGCTTTCTTT.

The chain has TRBV5-1 and TRBJ2-3, with TRBD2 matching over 8 bases. V trimming: 4 bases; J trimming: 2 bases; junction bases outside the gene matches: 3. The germline V gene has CDR1 SGHRS and CDR2 YFSETQ. The CDR3 is 14 residues long. CDR3: CASSRSGITDTQYF. Written as DNA, the CDR3 is TGCGCCAGCAGCCGTAGCGGGATCACAGATACGCAGTATTTT. Full variable domain (missing parts from reference TRBV5-1 and TRBJ2-3): KAGVTQTPRYLIKTRGQQVTLSCSPISGHRSVSWYQQTPGQGLQFLFEYFSETQRNKGNFPGRFSGRQFSNSRSEMNVSTLELGDSALYLCASSRSGITDTQYFGPGTRLTVL.

The chain links TRBV9 to TRBJ1-4; D is uncertain. The CDR3 runs 16 residues. Germline V CDR1 and CDR2: SGDLS, YYNGEE. Trimming removed 0 bases at V and 0 bases at J, with 9 bases between. This chain's CDR3 is CASSVAAGTTNEKLFF. CDR3 DNA: TGTGCCAGCAGCGTAGCTGCAGGAACAACTAATGAAAAACTGTTTTTT.

This clone was recorded a few times. The rearrangement uses TRBV6-5 and TRBJ1-4, with D perhaps TRBD1 (5 bases). The V gene's germline CDR1 is MNHEY and CDR2 SVGAGI. This CDR3 comprises 13 residues. V dropped 8 bases and J dropped 8 bases, with 15 bases sitting between them. CDR3 amino acids: CASQQVLPEKLFF. In DNA, the CDR3 is TGTGCCAGCCAACAGGTCCTGCCCGAAAAACTGTTTTTT.

The CDR3 loop is CASGSRRGGLKSQETQYF. The CDR3 nucleotides are TGTGCCAGCGGATCCCGCCGGGGGGGCTTGAAGTCTCAAGAGACCCAGTACTTC. This chain connects TRBV19 to TRBJ2-5; 8 bases fit TRBD2. Germline assignment: CDR1 LNHDA and CDR2 SQIVND (reference sequence). V shed 9 bases and J 2 bases; nucleotides not matched to a gene: 20. CDR3 length: 18 amino acids. The full variable domain, in which reference TRBV19 and TRBJ2-5 provide the parts outside the CDR3, is DGGITQSPKYLFRKEGQNVTLSCEQNLNHDAMYWYRQDPGQGLRLIYYSQIVNDFQKGDIAEGYSVSREKKESFPLTVTSAQKNPTAFYLCASGSRRGGLKSQETQYFGPGTRLLVL.

The chain is built from TRBV20-1 and TRBJ2-5, with D perhaps matching TRBD1 (6 bases). There are 13 residues in the CDR3. Germline-derived CDR1 and CDR2 are DFQATT and SNEGSKA (reference sequence). V lost 3 bases to trimming and J lost 7 bases, with 15 bases between them. In nucleotides, the CDR3 is TGCAGTGCTAGTTGGGGGCCCAGCCCGACCCAGTACTTC. Its protein is CSASWGPSPTQYF.

The J gene is TRBJ2-3, the V gene TRBV18; 7 bases fit TRBD1. The CDR3 length is 13 residues. J lost 4 bases, V lost 2 bases, and 0 bases had no gene match. Germline loops: CDR1 KGHSH, CDR2 LQKENI. The CDR3 DNA reads TGTGCCAGCTCACCAACAGGGGCAGATACGCAGTATTTT. Translation gives CASSPTGADTQYF.

V is TRBV7-9 and J is TRBJ1-1, with 7 bases matching TRBD1. Per germline, CDR1 SEHNR and CDR2 FQNEAQ (reference sequence). This CDR3 is built from 16 residues. Trimming took 5 bases from V and 4 from J; bases not matched to a gene: 13. The CDR3 sequence is CASSLGQEGLATEAFF. The CDR3 DNA reads TGTGCCAGCAGCCTCGGACAGGAGGGTCTGGCCACTGAAGCTTTCTTT.

The chain joins TRBV7-2 to TRBJ1-2; D remains ambiguous. Germline V gene lookup returns CDR1 SGHTA and CDR2 FQGNSA. V lost 1 base and J 3 bases, leaving 9 bases between the germline ends. The CDR3 contains 14 residues. CDR3 DNA: TGTGCCAGCAGCTTAGGGATGCGGGACTATGGCTACACCTTC. This sequence encodes CASSLGMRDYGYTF.

V and J are TRBV6-6 and TRBJ1-1, with D tentatively TRBD1 (5 bases). In germline, CDR1 is MNHNY, CDR2 SVGAGI (reference sequence). There are 12 residues in the CDR3. V gave up 2 bases and J gave up 7 bases, with 8 bases separating them. This CDR3 is CASSYGGGEAFF. In DNA form, the CDR3 reads TGTGCCAGCAGTTACGGGGGAGGTGAAGCTTTCTTT.

This clone has a single count. V and J are TRBV4-1 and TRBJ1-2, with 7 bases fitting TRBD1. There are 16 residues in the CDR3. CDR1 and CDR2 from the germline V gene are MGHRA and YSYEKL. Trimming cost V 2 bases and J 4 bases; bases outside gene matches: 10. The CDR3 DNA reads TGCGCCAGCAGCCAAAGTCAGGGGGAAGATGGCTATGGCTACACCTTC. It is translated as CASSQSQGEDGYGYTF.